These 27 T cell receptor beta chains were sequenced from one sample in a study of CD8 T cells in ankylosing spondylitis. The antigens for these receptors are not known. MiXCR, run by TCRdb on the 5' RACE reads, gives a single entry per CDR3 protein. The sample yields roughly 700,000 distinct CDR3 sequences, 15% to 20% seen once. Study conclusions and caveats: A motif of eight or nine highly homologous TCR beta variants was seen as apparently characteristic of ankylosing spondylitis blood.

Material for sequencing was blood, either unsorted or a sorted T cell fraction (not recorded which). The origin of the receptors is a male donor with ankylosing spondylitis.

The chain uses TRBV12-3 or TRBV12-4 and TRBJ1-3; 7 nucleotides line up with TRBD1. J lost 0 bases, V lost 5 bases, and 4 bases had no gene match. The CDR3 extends over 15 amino acids. CDR3 DNA: TGTGCCAGCAGTCCTACAGGGGTCTCTGGAAACACCATATATTTT. It specifies CASSPTGVSGNTIYF.

The chain combines TRBV2 with TRBJ2-3; maybe TRBD1 (5 bases). The V end was cut by 5 bases, the J end by 5 bases, with 17 bases between. From germline, CDR1 is SNHLY and CDR2 FYNNEI. This CDR3 is 15 amino acids long. Here the CDR3 DNA reads TGTGCCAGCAGTTACACAGGAATTACCGGAGATACGCAGTATTTT. Its translation is CASSYTGITGDTQYF.

This clonotype appeared a few times. This rearrangement joins TRBV11-2 to TRBJ1-1; the D gene is possibly TRBD1 (6 bases). V was pared by 2 bases and J by 1 base, with 11 bases between. Looked up from germline, CDR1 is SGHAT and CDR2 is FQNNGV. The CDR3 consists of 15 residues. CDR3 in amino acids: CASSLSGAQNTEAFF. CDR3 DNA sequence: TGTGCCAGCAGCTTATCGGGGGCCCAGAACACTGAAGCTTTCTTT.

The chain employs TRBV5-1 and TRBJ2-1, with D perhaps matching TRBD1 or TRBD2 (6 bases each). The CDR3 consists of 16 residues. V gave up 3 bases and J gave up 2 bases, with 15 bases separating them. Looked up from germline, CDR1 is SGHRS and CDR2 is YFSETQ. The CDR3 reads CASSSGGPAPYNEQFF. CDR3 bases: TGCGCCAGCAGCTCTGGGGGGCCAGCCCCCTACAATGAGCAGTTCTTC.

The chain carries TRBV12-3 or TRBV12-4 and TRBJ2-5; possibly TRBD2 for D (5 bases). V lost 0 bases and J 7 bases, leaving 12 bases between the germline ends. The CDR3 runs 14 residues. In DNA, the CDR3 is TGTGCCAGCAGTTTAGCGTTACTAGTTGGGACCCAGTACTTC. Translated: CASSLALLVGTQYF.

The chain carries TRBV9 and TRBJ2-3; the D gene could be TRBD1 or TRBD2 (5 bases each). The germline CDR1 and CDR2 sequences are SGDLS and YYNGEE. The V and J ends lost 0 bases and 6 bases respectively, with 23 bases between them. The CDR3 loop spans 18 amino acids. CDR3: CASSVASGTSYGLDTQYF. DNA of the CDR3: TGTGCCAGCAGCGTAGCCTCCGGGACCAGTTATGGTCTGGATACGCAGTATTTT.

This clonotype was counted only a few times. The V gene is TRBV28, the J gene TRBJ2-3, with 8 bases lining up with TRBD2. Germline-derived CDR1 and CDR2 are MDHEN and SYDVKM. J lost 0 bases, V lost 2 bases, and 4 bases had no gene match. The CDR3 is 16 residues long. The CDR3 spells CASSLVLAASTDTQYF. CDR3 in DNA: TGTGCCAGCAGTTTAGTACTAGCGGCTAGCACAGATACGCAGTATTTT.

V usage is TRBV14 and J usage is TRBJ1-2; D uncertain. The CDR3 has 14 residues. Between the trimmed V and J ends, which lost 6 bases and 3 bases, there was a span of 14 bases. The germline V gene has CDR1 SGHDN and CDR2 FVKESK. This CDR3 is CASRRSGKDYGYTF. DNA for the CDR3: TGTGCCAGCAGGCGCTCCGGAAAGGACTATGGCTACACCTTC.

This clonotype has at least ten counts. The rearrangement joins TRBV6-2 or TRBV6-3 to TRBJ2-3; D uncertain. The germline V and J ends were trimmed by 5 bases and 6 bases, with 18 bases remaining between them. CDR1 is MNHEY, CDR2 SVGEGT, per germline. The CDR3 length is 15 residues. The CDR3 region is CASSRAQEWADTQYF. Written as DNA, the CDR3 is TGTGCCAGCAGTAGGGCCCAAGAGTGGGCTGATACGCAGTATTTT.

This clonotype was picked up a small number of times. This chain links TRBV6-1 with TRBJ2-1; D perhaps matches TRBD2 (6 bases). The V end lost 6 bases, the J end lost 0 bases, and 12 bases lay between the germline ends. The CDR3 length is 15 residues. Germline V CDR1 and CDR2: MNHNS, SASEGT. Here the CDR3 DNA reads TGTGCCAGCAGGCTTAGCGGTAGCTCCTACAATGAGCAGTTCTTC. Protein sequence: CASRLSGSSYNEQFF.

V gene TRBV12-3 or TRBV12-4 combines with J gene TRBJ2-1, with no clear D. This CDR3 region has 16 residues. V shed 6 bases and J shed 0 bases, with 15 bases lying between them. Written as DNA, the CDR3 is TGTGCCAGCAGCCCAGACCCCCCGAGCTCCTACAATGAGCAGTTCTTC. The encoded protein is CASSPDPPSSYNEQFF.

Only a few counts were recorded for this clonotype. This chain links TRBV29-1 with TRBJ1-5; 8 bases match TRBD1. Germline trimming cut 4 bases from V and 1 base from J; bases unmatched to any gene: 15. The germline CDR1 and CDR2 sequences are SQVTM and ANQGSEA. The CDR3 spans 18 residues. Here the CDR3 DNA reads TGCAGCGTTGTGTGGGGGACAGGTCTCTTAGGAAGCAATCAGCCCCAGCATTTT. Protein sequence: CSVVWGTGLLGSNQPQHF.

The chain is built from TRBV7-9 and TRBJ2-7; D not resolved. The CDR3 spans 13 residues. Trimming removed 2 bases at V and 0 bases at J, with 5 bases between. The germline V gene encodes CDR1 SEHNR and CDR2 FQNEAQ (reference sequence). CDR3 coding DNA: TGTGCCAGCAGCTTACTGTTCTCCTACGAGCAGTACTTC. This gives the protein CASSLLFSYEQYF.

The V call is TRBV5-1, the J call TRBJ2-7; 9 bases match TRBD1. The germline gives CDR1 SGHRS, CDR2 YFSETQ. After removal of 1 base from V and 5 bases from J, the junction contained 4 bases not matched to a gene. There are 14 residues in the CDR3. As DNA, the CDR3 is TGCGCCAGCAGCTTGCTGACAGGGGGGGACGAGCAGTACTTC. Its protein product is CASSLLTGGDEQYF. The full variable domain, rest sourced from reference TRBV5-1 and TRBJ2-7, is KAGVTQTPRYLIKTRGQQVTLSCSPISGHRSVSWYQQTPGQGLQFLFEYFSETQRNKGNFPGRFSGRQFSNSRSEMNVSTLELGDSALYLCASSLLTGGDEQYFGPGTRLTVT.

The chain couples TRBV11-2 to TRBJ1-1; D not resolved. The CDR3 loop spans 14 amino acids. The V end lost 6 bases, the J end lost 7 bases, and 18 bases lay between the germline ends. CDR1 is SGHAT and CDR2 is FQNNGV in the germline V gene. The CDR3 spells CASRTTGGLDEAFF. In DNA, the CDR3 is TGTGCCAGCAGAACTACTGGCGGACTGGATGAAGCTTTCTTT.

For the CDR3, the DNA is TGCAGTGCTAGACCCTCTAGCGGGGTGACACCCTACCAAGAGACCCAGTACTTC. This codes for CSARPSSGVTPYQETQYF. The genes are TRBV20-1 and TRBJ2-5; 9 nucleotides line up with TRBD2. Losses at the gene ends were 2 bases for V and 0 bases for J; bases not matched to a gene: 13. Germline CDR1 and CDR2: DFQATT and SNEGSKA (reference sequence). The CDR3 is made up of 18 amino acids.

The V gene is TRBV27, the J gene TRBJ1-4; 8 nucleotides match TRBD1. V lost 6 bases to trimming and J lost 1 base; unmatched junction nucleotides: 1. Germline CDR1 is MNHEY and CDR2 is SMNVEV (reference sequence). The CDR3 is made up of 14 amino acids. For the CDR3, the DNA is TGTGCCAGCAGGACAGGGGAAACTAATGAAAAACTGTTTTTT. The encoded protein is CASRTGETNEKLFF. The full variable domain, its missing parts supplied by reference TRBV27 and TRBJ1-4, is EAQVTQNPRYLITVTGKKLTVTCSQNMNHEYMSWYRQDPGLGLRQIYYSMNVEVTDKGDVPEGYKVSRKEKRNFPLILESPSPNQTSLYFCASRTGETNEKLFFGSGTQLSVL.

This clonotype was counted a few times. The chain uses TRBV30 and TRBJ1-5, with D possibly TRBD1 on 6 matching bases. The CDR3 loop spans 13 amino acids. V lost 4 bases, J lost 5 bases, and 12 bases lay in between. Germline loops: CDR1 GTSNPN, CDR2 SVGIG (reference sequence). For the CDR3, the DNA is TGTGCCTGGACTCAACGGACAGATCAGCCCCAGCATTTT. It translates to CAWTQRTDQPQHF.

V and J are TRBV7-6 and TRBJ2-1, with D possibly being TRBD2 (6 bases). Germline V CDR1 and CDR2: SGHVS, FNYEAQ. This CDR3 has 15 amino acids. Deletions cut 5 bases from V and 9 bases from J, with 20 bases between. CDR3 amino acids: CASSPRTKFAFEQFF. The CDR3 DNA reads as TGTGCCAGCAGCCCGCGGACTAAGTTTGCGTTTGAGCAGTTCTTC.

The chain combines TRBV2 with TRBJ2-3; D is possibly TRBD1 or TRBD2 (6 bases each). The CDR3 spans 17 residues. Germline assignment: CDR1 SNHLY and CDR2 FYNNEI. The V gene lost 6 bases and the J gene lost 0 bases, with 19 bases spanning the gap. CDR3 sequence: CASSPRGGLLSTDTQYF. DNA for the CDR3: TGTGCCAGCAGCCCCCGTGGGGGGCTCCTCAGCACAGATACGCAGTATTTT.

This chain uses TRBV12-3 or TRBV12-4 with TRBJ2-1, with TRBD2 identical over 8 bases. CDR3 length: 13 amino acids. V shed 11 bases, J shed 3 bases, and the junction held 6 bases outside the gene matches. The CDR3 region is CAGGSGIYNEQFF. CDR3 in DNA: TGTGCCGGAGGTAGCGGGATCTACAATGAGCAGTTCTTC.

This clonotype was detected only a few times. V gene TRBV7-2 combines with J gene TRBJ2-2; unclear D gene. The length of the CDR3 is 13 residues. Deletions cut 2 bases from V and 9 bases from J, with 10 bases between. The germline V gene encodes CDR1 SGHTA and CDR2 FQGNSA. CDR3 protein: CASSLLAAWELFF. Here the CDR3 DNA reads TGTGCCAGCAGCTTACTGGCCGCGTGGGAGCTGTTTTTT.

This clonotype was seen a few times. CDR3 nucleotide sequence: TGTGCCAGCAGTAGGGATCGTGCGGCAGATACGCAGTATTTT. Protein: CASSRDRAADTQYF. V usage is TRBV6-2 or TRBV6-3 and J usage is TRBJ2-3, with D unclear. V lost 5 bases, J lost 4 bases, and 13 bases lay in between. The CDR3 is 14 residues long. CDR1 is MNHEY, CDR2 SVGEGT, per germline.

The rearrangement joins TRBV9 to TRBJ1-5; D ambiguous. This CDR3 region has 15 residues. Germline V gives CDR1 SGDLS, CDR2 YYNGEE. The germline V and J ends were trimmed by 7 bases and 3 bases, with 17 bases remaining between them. CDR3 in DNA: TGTGCCAGCCGAGGCCCGGGGTCAATCAATCAGCCCCAGCATTTT. This translates into CASRGPGSINQPQHF.

This clonotype was recorded once. V usage is TRBV24-1 and J usage is TRBJ2-4; 10 positions agree with TRBD1. The CDR3 sequence is 16 residues long. J gave up 2 bases and V 5 bases, and 5 bases lay outside the gene matches. Germline V gene sequence: CDR1 KGHDR, CDR2 SFDVKD. The CDR3 region has the DNA TGTGCCACCAGTGGCAGGGACAGGGGCCCCAAAAACATTCAGTACTTC. Translated: CATSGRDRGPKNIQYF.

This clonotype has only a few counts. The chain recombines TRBV24-1 with TRBJ2-3; 11 bases agree with TRBD1. The CDR3 contains 16 residues. CDR1 KGHDR and CDR2 SFDVKD come from the germline V gene. V was pared by 5 bases and J by 2 bases, with 5 bases of the junction left unmatched. CDR3 nucleotides: TGTGCCACCAGTGTCGGGACAGGGGGTGTCACAGATACGCAGTATTTT. Protein: CATSVGTGGVTDTQYF.

This chain uses TRBV20-1 with TRBJ2-2; TRBD1 matches 8 bases. V was pared by 3 bases and J by 5 bases, with 5 bases of the junction left unmatched. Germline CDR1 DFQATT, CDR2 SNEGSKA (reference sequence). The CDR3 runs to 14 residues. CDR3 sequence (DNA): TGCAGTGCTAGGACCGGGACAGGTACCGGGGAGCTGTTTTTT. This codes for CSARTGTGTGELFF.